This T cell receptor (beta chain) stems from a study of cytomegalovirus exposure and HLA in healthy donors. General study points: The study had only CMV serostatus as immune exposure information.

Use of 60 Vbeta and 13 Jbeta primers characterized the PCR. Assay: immunoSEQ multiplex PCR; the TCRdb copy retains only in-frame clones and omits some. The table has under 150,000 clones, 79% seen once. A word on this clone: Its matching antigen is unknown.

This CDR3 comprises 16 residues. Germline values: CDR1 SGHTA, CDR2 FQGNSA. Trimming took off 5 bases at V and 3 bases at J, with 17 bases between the two ends. The specimen was PBMCs. This chain uses TRBV7-2 with TRBJ2-1, with D maybe TRBD1 (5 bases). The clonotype originates from a woman aged 40 to 49 in good health and CMV-seropositive. For the CDR3, the DNA is TGTGCCAGCAGCGAGGTTTGGGGCCCAAGCTACAATGAGCAGTTCTTC. Protein sequence: CASSEVWGPSYNEQFF.